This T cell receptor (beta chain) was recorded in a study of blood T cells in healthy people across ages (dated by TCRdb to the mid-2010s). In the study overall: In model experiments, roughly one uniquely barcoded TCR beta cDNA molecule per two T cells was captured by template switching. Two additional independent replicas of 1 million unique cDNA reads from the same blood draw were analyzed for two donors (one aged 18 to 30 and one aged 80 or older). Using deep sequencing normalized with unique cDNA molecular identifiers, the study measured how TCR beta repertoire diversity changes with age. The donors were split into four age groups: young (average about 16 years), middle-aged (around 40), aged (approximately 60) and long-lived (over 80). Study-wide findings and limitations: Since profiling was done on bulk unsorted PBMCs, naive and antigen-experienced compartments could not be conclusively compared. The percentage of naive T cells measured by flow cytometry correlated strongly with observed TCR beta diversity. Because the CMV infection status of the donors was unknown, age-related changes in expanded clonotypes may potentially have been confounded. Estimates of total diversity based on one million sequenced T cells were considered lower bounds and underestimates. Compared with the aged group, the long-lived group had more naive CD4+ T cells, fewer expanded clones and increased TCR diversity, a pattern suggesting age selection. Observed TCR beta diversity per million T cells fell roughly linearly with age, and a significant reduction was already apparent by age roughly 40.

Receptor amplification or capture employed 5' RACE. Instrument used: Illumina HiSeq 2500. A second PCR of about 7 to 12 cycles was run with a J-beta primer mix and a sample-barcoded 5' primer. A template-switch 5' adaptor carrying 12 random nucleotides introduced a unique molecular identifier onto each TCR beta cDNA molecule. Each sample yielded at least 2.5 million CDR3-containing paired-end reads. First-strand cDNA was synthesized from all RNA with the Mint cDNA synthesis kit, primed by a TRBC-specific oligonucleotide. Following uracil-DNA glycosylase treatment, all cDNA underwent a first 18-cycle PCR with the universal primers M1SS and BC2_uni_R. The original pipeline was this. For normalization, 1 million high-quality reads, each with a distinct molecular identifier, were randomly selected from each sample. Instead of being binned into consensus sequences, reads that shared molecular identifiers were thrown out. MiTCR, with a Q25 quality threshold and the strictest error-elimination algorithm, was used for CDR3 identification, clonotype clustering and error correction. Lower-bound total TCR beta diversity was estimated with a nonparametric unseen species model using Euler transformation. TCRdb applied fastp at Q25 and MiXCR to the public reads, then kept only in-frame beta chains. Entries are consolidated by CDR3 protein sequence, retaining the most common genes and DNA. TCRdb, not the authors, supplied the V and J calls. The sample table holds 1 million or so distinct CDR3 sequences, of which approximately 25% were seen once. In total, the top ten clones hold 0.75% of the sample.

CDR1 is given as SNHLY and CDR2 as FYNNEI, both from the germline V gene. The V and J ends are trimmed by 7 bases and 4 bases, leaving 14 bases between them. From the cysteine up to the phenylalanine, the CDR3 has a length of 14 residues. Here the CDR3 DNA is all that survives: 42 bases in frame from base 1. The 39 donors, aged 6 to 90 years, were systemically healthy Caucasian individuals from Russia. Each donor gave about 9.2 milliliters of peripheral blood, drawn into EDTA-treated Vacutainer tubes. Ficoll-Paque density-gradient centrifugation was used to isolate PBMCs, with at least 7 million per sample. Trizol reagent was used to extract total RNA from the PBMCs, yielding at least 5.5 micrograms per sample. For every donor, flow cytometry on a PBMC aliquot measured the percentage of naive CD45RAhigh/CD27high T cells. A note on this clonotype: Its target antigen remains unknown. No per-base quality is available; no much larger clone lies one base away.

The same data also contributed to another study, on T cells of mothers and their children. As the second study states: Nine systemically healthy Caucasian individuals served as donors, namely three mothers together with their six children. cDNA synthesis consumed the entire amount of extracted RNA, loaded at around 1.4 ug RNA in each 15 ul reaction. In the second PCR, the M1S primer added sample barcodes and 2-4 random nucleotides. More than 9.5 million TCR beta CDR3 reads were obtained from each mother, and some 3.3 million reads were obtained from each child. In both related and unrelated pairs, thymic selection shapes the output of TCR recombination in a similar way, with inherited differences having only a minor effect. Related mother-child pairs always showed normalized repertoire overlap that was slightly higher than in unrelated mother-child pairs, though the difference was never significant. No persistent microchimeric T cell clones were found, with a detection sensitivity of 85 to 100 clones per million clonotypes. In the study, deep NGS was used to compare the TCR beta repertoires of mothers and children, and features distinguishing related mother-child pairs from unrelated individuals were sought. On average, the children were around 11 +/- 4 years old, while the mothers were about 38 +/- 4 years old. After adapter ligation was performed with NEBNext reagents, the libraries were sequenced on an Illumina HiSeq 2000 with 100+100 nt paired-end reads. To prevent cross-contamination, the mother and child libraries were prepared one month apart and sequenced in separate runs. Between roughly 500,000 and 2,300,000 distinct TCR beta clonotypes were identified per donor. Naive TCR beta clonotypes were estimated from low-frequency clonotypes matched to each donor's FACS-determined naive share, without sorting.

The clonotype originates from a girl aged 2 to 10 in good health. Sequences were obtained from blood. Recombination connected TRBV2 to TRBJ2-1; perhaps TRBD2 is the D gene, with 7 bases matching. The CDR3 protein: CASMAGAEYNEQFF. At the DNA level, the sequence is TGTGCCAGCATGGCGGGGGCCGAGTACAATGAGCAGTTCTTC. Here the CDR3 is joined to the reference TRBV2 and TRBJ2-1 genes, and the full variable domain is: EPEVTQTPSHQVTQMGQEVILRCVPISNHLYFYWYRQILGQKVEFLVSFYNNEISEKSEIFDDQFSVERPDGSNFTLKIRSTKLEDSAMYFCASMAGAEYNEQFFGPGTRLTVL.